These 7 T cell receptor beta chains were sequenced from one sample in a study of shared clonotypes between healthy human individuals. Profiling relied on immunoSEQ multiplex PCR, and the TCRdb table lists in-frame clones only, not all of them. The sample gives hundreds of thousands of clones, 75% to 85% of which show up once; roughly 13% is in the top ten. Sequencing used PBMCs. The receptors shown here come from a woman aged 40-49 years in good health. Some clones in this sample may be carry-over from other donors' samples.

This sequence joins TRBV30 and TRBJ2-3, with TRBD2 matching 8 bases. The CDR3 length is 13 residues. Germline CDR1 is GTSNPN and CDR2 is SVGIG (reference sequence). J was trimmed by 5 bases and V by 2 bases; bases with no gene match: 3. The chain's CDR3 is CAWSRGGRDTQYF. The CDR3 DNA follows: TGTGCCTGGAGTCGGGGGGGAAGAGATACGCAGTATTTT.

V is TRBV14 and J is TRBJ1-2; 7 nucleotides align to TRBD1. Looked up from germline, CDR1 is SGHDN and CDR2 is FVKESK. The CDR3 sequence is 13 residues long. Germline trimming cut 4 bases from V and 4 bases from J; bases unmatched to any gene: 3. The CDR3 sequence: CASSPDRVYGYTF. The CDR3 region has the DNA TGTGCCAGCAGCCCCGACAGGGTCTATGGCTACACCTTC.

Notes on this clone: The likely explanation is a read error, given a far larger clone one base away. The same CDR3 can be traced to other DNA sequences in this sample. The chain has TRBV7-8 and TRBJ2-1, with TRBD1 as a possible D gene (6 bases). This CDR3 comprises 13 residues. The germline V gene has CDR1 SGHVS and CDR2 FQNEAQ. DNA of the CDR3: TGTGCCAGCAGCATTCGTGACAGGCGTGAGCAATTCTTC. Translating gives CASSIRDRREQFF.

The V and J genes are TRBV7-2 and TRBJ1-1; possible D gene TRBD1, 5 bases. Deletions cut 0 bases from V and 4 bases from J, with 12 bases between. The CDR3 totals 15 residues. Germline CDR1 and CDR2: SGHTA and FQGNSA. The CDR3 DNA is TGTGCCAGCAGCTTAGCGGGGCAGGGAGGCACTGAAGCTTTCTTT. Translation: CASSLAGQGGTEAFF.

The rearrangement uses TRBV4-3 and TRBJ2-2; weak D call: TRBD1 (6 bases). Germline CDR1 is LGHNA and CDR2 is YSLEER. V lost 1 base to trimming and J lost 7 bases, with 13 bases between them. This CDR3 is built from 15 residues. As DNA, the CDR3 is TGCGCCAGCAGCCAAGTCCCAGGGGTGGACGGGGAGCTGTTTTTT. Translating gives CASSQVPGVDGELFF.

The chain couples TRBV7-9 to TRBJ2-7, with TRBD2 matching 10 bases. V gave up 5 bases and J gave up 3 bases; unmatched junction bases: 10. Germline CDR1 and CDR2: SEHNR and FQNEAQ (reference sequence). The CDR3 is made up of 16 amino acids. The CDR3 reads CASSTIAGGPDYEQYF. The DNA of the CDR3 is TGTGCCAGCAGCACCATAGCGGGGGGACCCGACTACGAGCAGTACTTC.

The rearrangement joins TRBV18 to TRBJ2-1; TRBD2 matches 11 bases. Per germline, CDR1 KGHSH and CDR2 LQKENI. The CDR3 is 18 residues long. The V segment lost 0 bases and the J segment 6 bases; nucleotides outside the gene matches: 10. CDR3 sequence reads: CASSPPHLGTSGLNEQFF. DNA of the CDR3: TGTGCCAGCTCACCACCCCACCTAGGGACTAGCGGCCTCAATGAGCAGTTCTTC.